This T cell receptor beta chain was captured in a study of a mutant IDH1 vaccine in newly diagnosed glioma. Overall study context: Commencement of vaccination occurred 4-6 weeks following radiotherapy alone, or concurrently with temozolomide cycles. Patients previously underwent radiotherapy, temozolomide, or both, and most underwent both.

CDR3 size: 13 residues. Germline loops: CDR1 KGHSH, CDR2 LQKENI. Trimming left V 4 bases short and J 1 base short, with 7 bases between. The time point is: week 47, end of study. Every single dose of the vaccine, 300 ug of mutant IDH1 20-mer peptide, came with topical imiquimod. On this clone itself: Antigen: not known.

Generated by immunoSEQ multiplex PCR, the TCRdb table keeps only in-frame clones and is missing some. This sample has 30,000 to 45,000 clones, with about 75% found just once. V is TRBV18 and J is TRBJ1-1, with unresolved D. The sample consisted of PBMCs, taken from a glioma patient whose treatment included an IDH1 peptide vaccine. This clonotype was obtained from a man aged 35 to 55 with glioma. DNA for the CDR3: TGTGCCAGCTCACTGGCTTCGAACACTGAAGCTTTCTTT. Residues: CASSLASNTEAFF.